This T cell receptor beta chain came from a study of shared clonotypes between healthy human individuals. The study's findings and limits: Clonotype sharing among the donors was expected to vary with sequencing depth.

Genomic DNA (from each subset) was split evenly across several immunoSEQ plates. Some clones are missing from TCRdb's copy, which holds only in-frame ones; the method was immunoSEQ multiplex PCR. The sample has around 2,000,000 clones, 85% to 95% seen once. Naive CD8 isolation took CD45RO-negative cells positively selected for CCR7 and excluded terminally differentiated effector memory CD45RA+ cells. V gave up 4 bases and J gave up 6 bases, with 16 bases separating them. Germline-derived CDR1 and CDR2 are SNHLY and FYNNEI. The CDR3 runs 14 residues. Worth noting for this clone: What it binds is not known.

The J gene is TRBJ2-7, the V gene TRBV2, with a possible D match to TRBD2 (6 bases). Sequenced sample: naive CD8+ T cells from PBMCs. The receptor was derived from a man aged 18-30 years in good health. Some clones in this sample may be carry-over from other donors' samples. CDR3 DNA sequence: TGTGCCAGCAGTGGGACTTCGCGGGGTTTCGAGCAGTACTTC. Protein: CASSGTSRGFEQYF.